This T cell receptor (beta chain) stems from a study of glioma-infiltrating T cells after dendritic cell vaccination. Overall study: Autologous tumor lysate-pulsed dendritic cell vaccination was given between about 2002 and 2013.

Before vaccination, two weeks after the third vaccination, and at progression, PBMC were collected. The germline V gene encodes CDR1 SGHTA and CDR2 FQGNSA. The length of the CDR3 is 14 residues. J was trimmed by 8 bases and V by 4 bases; bases with no gene match: 6. The primer mix had 60 V beta and 13 J beta primers. The protocol was immunoSEQ multiplex PCR, while the TCRdb copy is restricted to in-frame clones and leaves out a portion. In the table there are roughly 23,000 clones, 79% of which are singletons. The chain uses TRBV7-2 and TRBJ2-3; 10 bases agree with TRBD1. Sample: blood, taken before dendritic cell vaccination. The receptor's source is a human donor with glioblastoma. CDR3 DNA sequence: TGTGCCAGCAGCTCCCGACAGGGGGCGGCTACGCAGTATTTT. As protein: CASSSRQGAATQYF. The full variable domain, in which reference TRBV7-2 and TRBJ2-3 provide the parts outside the CDR3, is GAGVSQSPSNKVTEKGKDVELRCDPISGHTALYWYRQSLGQGLEFLIYFQGNSAPDKSGLPSDRFSAERTGGSVSTLTIQRTQQEDSAVYLCASSSRQGAATQYFGPGTRLTVL.